This TCR beta chain was sequenced for a study of naive and memory T cell subsets. Study-level results: This RNA-based method may be sensitive to activation-related transcript changes.

After removal of 8 bases from V and 6 bases from J, the junction contained 7 bases not matched to a gene. The CDR3 totals 13 residues. Germline CDR1 is SGHRS and CDR2 is YFSETQ. Four PCR rounds used nested alpha and beta constant region primers plus the SP2 primer. TCRdb ran MiXCR on the UMI-ligation and nested PCR reads and lists one entry per CDR3 protein. The sample consists of about 37,000 distinct CDR3 sequences, approximately 10% of them appearing once. Indicated treatment: skin biopsy from PPD injection site in Mantoux-positive individual. The library had UMIs added by 3' ligation of an oligonucleotide to TCR cDNA. Tuberculin skin test biopsies were taken where PPD was injected in Mantoux-positive people. Input was about 1 to 1000 ng of DNase-treated total RNA without cell sorting. This clonotype was detected a few times. Its antigen is not known.

This receptor was identified in an adult in good health. The chain recombines TRBV5-1 with TRBJ2-7; 11 nucleotides line up with TRBD2. The sample in question was skin, obtained from a tuberculin skin test site. CDR3 nucleotide sequence: TGCGCCAGAGGTTCTAGCGGGAGGCGCGAGCAGTACTTC. Translation gives CARGSSGRREQYF. Filled out from reference TRBV5-1 and TRBJ2-7, the complete variable domain reads KAGVTQTPRYLIKTRGQQVTLSCSPISGHRSVSWYQQTPGQGLQFLFEYFSETQRNKGNFPGRFSGRQFSNSRSEMNVSTLELGDSALYLCARGSSGRREQYFGPGTRLTVT.